This entry lists 18 T cell receptor beta chains sequenced from one sample in a study of T cell responses to AZD1222 COVID-19 vaccine. Method: immunoSEQ multiplex PCR; TCRdb's copy keeps in-frame clones and lacks some. The data hold about 110,000 clones, with about 80% observed a single time. Here the sequenced sample was peripheral blood, taken on day 0 of AZD1222 vaccination. The receptors originated from an adult in good health.

V usage is TRBV5-1 and J usage is TRBJ1-5, with D possibly being TRBD1 (5 bases). Germline CDR1 reads SGHRS; CDR2 reads YFSETQ. This CDR3 is built from 15 residues. Between the trimmed V and J ends, which lost 0 bases and 10 bases, there was a span of 17 bases. This chain's CDR3 is CASSLAEDSTSPQHF. The CDR3 region has the DNA TGCGCCAGCAGCTTGGCCGAAGACAGTACCTCACCCCAGCATTTT.

The chain has TRBV7-2 and TRBJ1-3, with TRBD1 as a possible D gene (5 bases). V dropped 0 bases and J dropped 4 bases, with 19 bases sitting between them. This CDR3 region has 18 residues. Germline lookup yields CDR1 SGHTA and CDR2 FQGNSA. CDR3 coding DNA: TGTGCCAGCAGCTTAGCGGGGGGGGGACGATACGGCGGAAACACCATATATTTT. Translation: CASSLAGGGRYGGNTIYF.

This chain uses TRBV5-1 with TRBJ1-1, with D perhaps TRBD1 (6 bases). The CDR3 is made up of 14 amino acids. The ends were cut back, 4 bases at V and 3 bases at J, with 13 bases in the middle. CDR1 is SGHRS, CDR2 YFSETQ, per germline. In DNA, the CDR3 is TGCGCCAGCAGCCCACAGGGCCTAGACACTGAAGCTTTCTTT. It codes for CASSPQGLDTEAFF.

The rearrangement links TRBV7-2 to TRBJ1-1; 8 nucleotides agree with TRBD1. The germline gives CDR1 SGHTA, CDR2 FQGNSA. Trimming cost V 4 bases and J 1 base; bases outside gene matches: 2. The CDR3 contains 14 residues. The CDR3 DNA sequence: TGTGCCAGCAGCTCGACAGGGGCGAACACTGAAGCTTTCTTT. This translates into CASSSTGANTEAFF.

The chain couples TRBV7-9 to TRBJ1-1; 7 positions agree with TRBD1. This CDR3 region has 14 residues. From germline, CDR1 is SEHNR and CDR2 FQNEAQ (reference sequence). The ends lost 5 bases at V and 3 bases at J; junction bases unmatched: 6. Here the CDR3 reads CASSRSGTDTEAFF. For the CDR3, the DNA is TGTGCCAGCAGCCGCTCGGGGACAGACACTGAAGCTTTCTTT.

The chain carries TRBV19 and TRBJ2-4; D gene unclear. CDR3 length: 14 amino acids. Germline loops: CDR1 LNHDA, CDR2 SQIVND (reference sequence). V was clipped by 7 bases and J by 3 bases, with 13 bases between them. DNA of the CDR3: TGTGCCAGTACCATCTGGTCGGGCAAAAACATTCAGTACTTC. Protein: CASTIWSGKNIQYF.

The J gene is TRBJ1-2, the V gene TRBV5-4; D call uncertain. Trimming removed 8 bases from V and 0 bases from J, with 5 bases in between. This CDR3 has 11 amino acids. The germline CDR1 and CDR2 sequences are SGHNT and YYREEE (reference sequence). The CDR3 loop reads CASQTNYGYTF. The DNA of the CDR3 is TGTGCCAGTCAAACTAACTATGGCTACACCTTC.

In this sample, this clone turned up a few times. The chain joins TRBV28 to TRBJ1-2, with D hard to call. Looked up from germline, CDR1 is MDHEN and CDR2 is SYDVKM. The CDR3 has 12 residues. V was cut by 3 bases and J by 8 bases, with 10 bases left in between. CDR3 sequence (DNA): TGTGCCAGCAGTTTCGGACCTAGGGGCTACACCTTC. It translates to CASSFGPRGYTF.

The gene calls are TRBV3-1 (or the pseudogene TRBV3-2) and TRBJ1-1, with 7 bases lining up with TRBD1. V gave up 3 bases and J gave up 6 bases; unmatched junction bases: 7. Germline CDR1 and CDR2: LGHDT and YNNKEL (reference sequence). The CDR3 runs to 14 residues. CDR3 amino acids: CASSHQDRESEAFF. In nucleotides, the CDR3 is TGTGCCAGCAGCCACCAAGACAGGGAATCTGAAGCTTTCTTT.

This sequence joins TRBV5-6 and TRBJ1-3, with 11 bases identical to TRBD1. Losses at the gene ends were 4 bases for V and 6 bases for J; bases not matched to a gene: 15. The length of the CDR3 is 18 residues. CDR1 SGHDT and CDR2 YYEEEE come from the germline V gene. The CDR3 DNA is TGTGCCAGCAGCGGGTCCGGGACAGGGGGGATATACGAAAACACCATATATTTT. Amino acids: CASSGSGTGGIYENTIYF.

The genes are TRBV19 and TRBJ2-5, with D perhaps assigned TRBD1 or TRBD2 (5 bases each). The germline V and J ends were trimmed by 3 bases and 4 bases, with 9 bases remaining between them. The CDR3 covers 13 residues. Germline V gene data show CDR1 as LNHDA and CDR2 as SQIVND (reference sequence). The CDR3 DNA reads as TGTGCCAGTAGTATGGGGGTGAGAGAGACCCAGTACTTC. This codes for CASSMGVRETQYF.

This chain joins TRBV4-3 and TRBJ1-4, with a tentative D call TRBD1 (6 bases). The CDR3 length is 14 residues. V was trimmed by 1 base and J by 11 bases, leaving 14 bases between them. CDR1 is LGHNA, CDR2 YSLEER, per germline. The CDR3 loop is CASSQVLGQTKLFF. CDR3 nucleotide sequence: TGCGCCAGCAGCCAAGTCTTAGGACAGACGAAACTGTTTTTT.

The V and J genes are TRBV28 and TRBJ1-3; tentatively, D is TRBD1 (6 bases). Trimming left V 6 bases short and J 3 bases short, with 12 bases between. Germline lookup yields CDR1 MDHEN and CDR2 SYDVKM. This CDR3 is built from 14 residues. In DNA form, the CDR3 reads TGTGCCAGCAGACCAGGGGCGGTTGGAAACACCATATATTTT. Translating gives CASRPGAVGNTIYF.

J is TRBJ1-1 and V is TRBV5-4; TRBD1 matches 11 bases. The CDR3 spans 15 residues. The V and J ends lost 4 bases and 6 bases, in that order; junction bases with no gene match: 8. Germline V lookup: CDR1 SGHNT, CDR2 YYREEE (reference sequence). The CDR3: CASSPGGQGGPEAFF. Written as DNA, the CDR3 is TGTGCCAGCAGCCCCGGGGGACAGGGGGGGCCTGAAGCTTTCTTT.

The J gene is TRBJ1-6, the V gene TRBV28; no firm D call. Germline CDR1 reads MDHEN; CDR2 reads SYDVKM. V was clipped by 11 bases and J by 0 bases, with 11 bases between them. The CDR3 is made up of 14 amino acids. The CDR3, as DNA: TGTGCCTCCTACCCAAGCTCCTATAATTCACCCCTCCACTTT. This encodes CASYPSSYNSPLHF.

This chain connects TRBV29-1 to TRBJ2-1; D unclear. The V gene's germline CDR1 is SQVTM and CDR2 ANQGSEA. The CDR3 runs to 13 residues. Trimming pared 7 bases from V and 8 bases from J, leaving 18 bases between. The chain's CDR3 is CSAEVVTNDEQFF. The CDR3 DNA is TGCAGCGCTGAGGTAGTAACGAACGATGAGCAGTTCTTC.

This clone was picked up one time. The chain uses TRBV10-3 and TRBJ1-5, with D unresolved. From germline, CDR1 is ENHRY and CDR2 SYGVKD. V lost 5 bases and J 1 base, leaving 6 bases between the germline ends. The CDR3 sequence is 13 residues long. DNA of the CDR3: TGTGCCATCAGTTCGGGGAGCAATCAGCCCCAGCATTTT. Translated, it gives CAISSGSNQPQHF.

The rearrangement uses TRBV5-1 and TRBJ2-7, with 9 bases matching TRBD1. The CDR3 spans 13 residues. Losses at the gene ends were 8 bases for V and 4 bases for J; bases not matched to a gene: 7. In germline, CDR1 is SGHRS, CDR2 YFSETQ. CDR3 nucleotides: TGCGCCAGTAACACAGGGGGCGGATACGAGCAGTACTTC. Translated: CASNTGGGYEQYF.